These 28 T cell receptor beta chains were all obtained from the same sample, sequenced in a study of T cell repertoires in aging, cancer and after chemotherapy. Rearranged V-D-J TRB sequences were amplified with a mixed TRB-A/B primer pool. From the multiplex PCR reads, TCRdb called clonotypes with MiXCR, one entry per CDR3 protein. This table has about 840 distinct CDR3 sequences, almost 25% appearing once. Peripheral blood genomic DNA, not sorted cells or RNA, was the template. Source material: blood. Source of these receptors: a human donor with a solid tumor.

This clonotype ranks as large. The V gene is TRBV12-3 or TRBV12-4, the J gene TRBJ2-3, with 10 bases lining up with TRBD2. Losses at the gene ends were 6 bases for V and 1 base for J; bases not matched to a gene: 7. The CDR3 sequence is 16 residues long. This CDR3 is CASRLVAGGRTDTQYF. CDR3 sequence (DNA): TGTGCCAGCAGACTTGTAGCGGGGGGACGCACAGATACGCAGTATTTT.

In its sample, this clonotype is large. The chain is built from TRBV6-5 and TRBJ2-3; 9 bases are shared with TRBD1. With V trimmed by 5 bases and J by 4 bases, 7 bases remained unmatched. The CDR3 totals 15 residues. Per the germline V gene, CDR1 is MNHEY and CDR2 is SVGAGI. The CDR3 spells CASSRGTGSPDTQYF. CDR3 in DNA: TGTGCCAGCAGTCGCGGGACAGGGTCTCCAGATACGCAGTATTTT.

Regarding this clonotype: A much larger clone sits a single nucleotide away, making a read error possible. The CDR3 sequence is CACSPGEAPGGAFF. CDR3 nucleotides: TGTGCCTGCAGCCCCGGCGAGGCCCCGGGAGGGGCTTTCTTT. The rearrangement joins TRBV11-3 to TRBJ1-1; no firm D call. Looked up from germline, CDR1 is SGHNT and CDR2 is YENEEA. The CDR3 length is 14 residues.

CDR3 nucleotide sequence: TGTGCCAGCAGCAAAACTTGGGACTTGGGGGCAGATACGCAGTATTTT. It is translated as CASSKTWDLGADTQYF. This rearrangement joins TRBV6-4 to TRBJ2-3; tentatively, D is TRBD2 (6 bases). Trimming removed 6 bases from V and 4 bases from J, with 20 bases in between. The CDR3 consists of 16 residues. The germline V gene has CDR1 MRHNA and CDR2 SNTAGT.

This clonotype is labeled as large (0.1 to 1%). This chain connects TRBV20-1 to TRBJ2-1; 16 positions agree with TRBD2. The CDR3 is 14 residues long. Germline CDR1 and CDR2: DFQATT and SNEGSKA (reference sequence). Trimming removed 6 bases from V and 8 bases from J; junction bases left unmatched: 4. Written as DNA, the CDR3 is TGCAGTGCCACGGGACTAGCGGGGGGGGATGAGCAGTTCTTC. This sequence encodes CSATGLAGGDEQFF.

The rearrangement links TRBV5-1 to TRBJ2-3; D uncertain. Trimming shortened V by 1 base and J by 0 bases, and 6 bases separated the two germline ends. The CDR3 is 14 amino acids. Germline loops: CDR1 SGHRS, CDR2 YFSETQ. In DNA, the CDR3 is TGCGCCAGCAGCTTGACAAGGAGCACAGATACGCAGTATTTT. It yields the protein CASSLTRSTDTQYF.

This clonotype was seen more than once but under ten times. The rearrangement links TRBV11-2 to TRBJ2-1, with TRBD1 matching 7 bases. The length of the CDR3 is 13 residues. Trimming took 8 bases from V and 8 from J; bases not matched to a gene: 9. Germline V CDR1 and CDR2: SGHAT, FQNNGV. Written as DNA, the CDR3 is TGTGCCAGCGGGCGAGGGGGCCCCTATGAGCAGTTCTTC. Amino acids: CASGRGGPYEQFF.

Concerning this clonotype itself: A much larger clone lies a single base off, so this may be a read error. V and J are TRBV12-3 or TRBV12-4 and TRBJ1-2, with a possible D match to TRBD1 (5 bases). The CDR3 totals 14 residues. The CDR3 reads CASSRRQPTYVYTF. The CDR3 region has the DNA TGTGCCAGCAGTCGCCGACAGCCTACCTATGTCTACACCTTC.

Concerning this clonotype itself: This clone may be a read error of a much larger clone one base away. This chain links TRBV7-6 with TRBJ2-3; D unclear. Germline lookup yields CDR1 SGHVS and CDR2 FNYEAQ. The CDR3 length is 16 residues. This chain's CDR3 is CVSSLVAASSTDTQYF. In nucleotides, the CDR3 is TGTGTCAGCAGCTTAGTTGCGGCCTCTAGCACAGATACGCAGTATTTT.

V and J are TRBV10-1 and TRBJ2-5; 10 nucleotides align to TRBD1. The CDR3 length is 14 residues. In germline, CDR1 is WNHNN, CDR2 SYGVQD (reference sequence). The junction had 6 bases not matched to a gene; V was cut back by 4 bases and J by 7 bases. CDR3 DNA: TGCGCCAGCAGTGCGGGACAGGGGCAGGGGACCCAGTACTTC. Residues: CASSAGQGQGTQYF.

Sample share makes this clonotype large (0.1 to 1%). The chain links TRBV6-5 to TRBJ1-2; 7 bases map to TRBD1. The CDR3 runs 16 residues. Trimming at V came to 0 bases and at J to 7 bases, leaving 11 bases not matched to a gene. The germline CDR1 and CDR2 sequences are MNHEY and SVGAGI. As DNA, the CDR3 is TGTGCCAGCAGTTACTCGAAAGCAGGGGGATTGAGTGGCTACACCTTC. This translates into CASSYSKAGGLSGYTF.

CDR3 in DNA: TGTGCCAGCAGCTTACGAGGGGGGTTAAACTATGGCTACACCTTC. Translated, it gives CASSLRGGLNYGYTF. This rearrangement joins TRBV7-2 to TRBJ1-2; D is possibly TRBD1 (6 bases). CDR3 length equals 15 residues. Between the trimmed V and J ends, which lost 2 bases and 2 bases, there was a span of 12 bases. Looked up from germline, CDR1 is SGHTA and CDR2 is FQGNSA.

By share of the sample, this clonotype is large (0.1 to 1%). This sequence joins TRBV6-1 and TRBJ1-3; TRBD1 might be the D (6 bases). The germline CDR1 and CDR2 sequences are MNHNS and SASEGT. The length of the CDR3 is 13 residues. The DNA of the CDR3 is TGTGCGACAGGTTCGCTCTCTGGAAACACCATATATTTT. Translated, it gives CATGSLSGNTIYF.

This clonotype qualifies as large (0.1 to 1%). The chain links TRBV6-1 to TRBJ2-7; D not resolved. Between the trimmed V and J ends, which lost 2 bases and 3 bases, there was a span of 11 bases. CDR3 length: 14 amino acids. CDR1 is MNHNS and CDR2 is SASEGT in the germline V gene. The CDR3 is CASSEWGSHYEQYF. CDR3 coding DNA: TGTGCCAGCAGTGAATGGGGTAGTCACTACGAGCAGTACTTC.

The chain has TRBV19 and TRBJ2-1, with 10 bases lining up with TRBD1. With 8 bases clipped from V and 7 bases from J, the junction kept 11 bases outside the gene matches. The length of the CDR3 is 15 residues. The germline V gene has CDR1 LNHDA and CDR2 SQIVND (reference sequence). DNA for the CDR3: TGTGCCAGTGATACCGGGACAGGGGCGCGGAATGAGCAGTTCTTC. This sequence encodes CASDTGTGARNEQFF.

About this clonotype: This could be a read error, since a much larger clone is one nucleotide away. The chain carries TRBV5-4 and TRBJ1-2; 7 bases line up with TRBD1. The CDR3 extends over 15 amino acids. V lost 8 bases to trimming and J lost 6 bases; unmatched junction nucleotides: 16. Germline lookup yields CDR1 SGHNT and CDR2 YYREEE (reference sequence). CDR3 protein: CARSLKTGRTNGYTF. The CDR3 region has the DNA TGTGCCAGGAGCCTGAAGACAGGGCGGACTAATGGCTACACCTTC.

A few counts support this clonotype. The J gene is TRBJ2-5, the V gene TRBV14, with 10 bases aligning to TRBD2. V shed 0 bases and J 5 bases; nucleotides not matched to a gene: 6. This CDR3 is built from 16 residues. The germline V gene encodes CDR1 SGHDN and CDR2 FVKESK. The CDR3 coding sequence is TGTGCCAGCAGCCAAGATGGGGGACTAGCGACCGAGACCCAGTACTTC. Its translation: CASSQDGGLATETQYF.

This clonotype qualifies as large. This chain joins TRBV12-3 or TRBV12-4 and TRBJ2-7, with 13 bases matching TRBD2. V shed 5 bases, J shed 3 bases, and the junction held 7 bases outside the gene matches. There are 16 residues in the CDR3. CDR3 DNA: TGTGCCAGCAGTCGCGGGACTAGCGGGACGGGCTACGAGCAGTACTTC. Translated, it gives CASSRGTSGTGYEQYF.

In its sample, this clonotype ranks as large. This sequence joins TRBV6-5 and TRBJ1-2; 10 nucleotides line up with TRBD1. With 0 bases clipped from V and 6 bases from J, the junction kept 4 bases outside the gene matches. From germline, CDR1 is MNHEY and CDR2 SVGAGI. This CDR3 region has 15 residues. CDR3 DNA: TGTGCCAGCAGTTACTCGACAGGGGGCGCGAATGGCTACACCTTC. It encodes CASSYSTGGANGYTF.

Concerning this clonotype: A much larger clone lies one base from this, so it may be a read error. V and J are TRBV19 and TRBJ2-3; a possible D gene is TRBD1 (5 bases). CDR3 size: 17 residues. Per the germline V gene, CDR1 is LNHDA and CDR2 is SQIVND (reference sequence). CDR3 DNA sequence: TGTGCCAGTAGTATAGATGGTCCCCTGATTGGGGCAGATATGCAGTATTTT. This translates into CASSIDGPLIGADMQYF.

V gene TRBV7-2 combines with J gene TRBJ1-2, with TRBD1 matching over 7 bases. The CDR3 sequence is 14 residues long. The V gene end was trimmed by 4 bases and the J gene end by 6 bases; junction bases not matched to a gene: 8. Per germline, CDR1 SGHTA and CDR2 FQGNSA. The CDR3 nucleotides are TGTGCCAGCAGCTCGAGAGACAGGGCCCATGGCTACACCTTC. Its translation: CASSSRDRAHGYTF. The variable domain in full, with the rest retrieved from reference TRBV7-2 and TRBJ1-2, is GAGVSQSPSNKVTEKGKDVELRCDPISGHTALYWYRQSLGQGLEFLIYFQGNSAPDKSGLPSDRFSAERTGGSVSTLTIQRTQQEDSAVYLCASSSRDRAHGYTFGSGTRLTVV.

The gene calls are TRBV28 and TRBJ1-5; 7 bases map to TRBD1. The V segment lost 6 bases and the J segment 0 bases; nucleotides outside the gene matches: 5. Germline CDR1 reads MDHEN; CDR2 reads SYDVKM. CDR3 length equals 15 residues. The chain's CDR3 is CASSADRSSNQPQHF. CDR3 nucleotide sequence: TGTGCCAGCAGCGCGGACAGGTCTAGCAATCAGCCCCAGCATTTT.

The chain recombines TRBV28 with TRBJ1-3, with a tentative D call TRBD1 (5 bases). In germline, CDR1 is MDHEN, CDR2 SYDVKM. Trimming removed 2 bases at V and 0 bases at J, with 8 bases between. There are 15 residues in the CDR3. The CDR3 sequence: CASSLGGVSGNTIYF. CDR3 DNA sequence: TGTGCCAGCAGTTTAGGAGGGGTCTCTGGAAACACCATATATTTT.

This clonotype is large in the sample. The V and J genes are TRBV6-5 and TRBJ2-3, with TRBD1 identical over 11 bases. This CDR3 has 15 amino acids. From germline, CDR1 is MNHEY and CDR2 SVGAGI. Trimming removed 2 bases from V and 4 bases from J; junction bases left unmatched: 2. The DNA of the CDR3 is TGTGCCAGCAGTTACATGGGACAGGGGGCAGATACGCAGTATTTT. Its translation is CASSYMGQGADTQYF.

The V and J genes are TRBV7-9 and TRBJ2-7, with D perhaps TRBD1 (5 bases). The CDR3 consists of 15 residues. With 2 bases removed from V and 5 bases from J, the gap between germline ends came to 16 bases. Per the germline V gene, CDR1 is SEHNR and CDR2 is FQNEAQ (reference sequence). The CDR3: CASSLFNSQGNEQYF. As DNA, the CDR3 is TGTGCCAGCAGCTTATTCAACAGCCAGGGAAACGAGCAGTACTTC.

This clonotype is classed as large. The V call is TRBV5-6, the J call TRBJ2-2; D is undetermined. Germline values: CDR1 SGHDT, CDR2 YYEEEE. This CDR3 is built from 16 residues. V was cut by 0 bases and J by 0 bases, with 9 bases left in between. DNA of the CDR3: TGTGCCAGCAGCTTGGACAGCTACGCGAACACCGGGGAGCTGTTTTTT. Encoded protein: CASSLDSYANTGELFF.

This clonotype is classed as medium-sized. This sequence joins TRBV30 and TRBJ2-3; 9 bases fit TRBD2. This CDR3 is built from 14 residues. Germline CDR1 and CDR2: GTSNPN and SVGIG (reference sequence). J was trimmed by 0 bases and V by 3 bases; bases with no gene match: 1. CDR3 nucleotide sequence: TGTGCCTGGAGAACTAGCGGGAGCACAGATACGCAGTATTTT. Its protein product is CAWRTSGSTDTQYF. Looking up the rest from reference TRBV30 and TRBJ2-3 gives the full variable domain: SQTIHQWPATLVQPVGSPLSLECTVEGTSNPNLYWYRQAAGRGLQLLFYSVGIGQISSEVPQNLSASRPQDRQFILSSKKLLLSDSGFYLCAWRTSGSTDTQYFGPGTRLTVL.

This clonotype was observed a handful of times. This rearrangement joins TRBV11-3 to TRBJ2-7; no firm D call. With 1 base removed from V and 2 bases from J, the gap between germline ends came to 6 bases. The CDR3 is made up of 13 amino acids. CDR1 SGHNT and CDR2 YENEEA come from the germline V gene. The CDR3 sequence: CASSLGAAYEQYF. The CDR3 DNA is TGTGCCAGCAGCTTAGGGGCCGCCTACGAGCAGTACTTC.